This T cell receptor (beta chain) was profiled in a study of T cell repertoires in cytomegalovirus infection. Study results and limitations: Totalled public TCR beta family frequency picked out people who carried CMV plus the relevant HLA. Across the ex vivo response, the dominant clonotypes were HLA-C-restricted CMV-specific TCR beta clonotypes.

The length of the CDR3 is 16 residues. The V end was cut by 4 bases, the J end by 6 bases, with 19 bases between. The germline V gene has CDR1 SGHVT and CDR2 SQSDAQ. As concerns this clonotype: Antigen specificity is unknown. Since a much larger clone is just one base distant, this may be a read error. It is likely a read error, because the conserved phenylalanine at the end of the CDR3 is missing.

TCRdb reprocessed the reads with MiXCR, giving one entry per CDR3 protein. The data contain some 700,000 distinct CDR3 sequences, under 40% of them singletons. The receptor comes from a human donor in good health (CMV status not recorded). Some clones in this sample may be carry-over from other donors' samples. The sequencing sample was made of PBMCs. This chain connects TRBV7-4 to TRBJ2-1; either TRBD1 or TRBD2 may fit D (6 bases each). CDR3 in DNA: TGTGCCAGCAGCTCCCTTGGAGGGGGGATATCCAATGAGCAGTTCTCC. This translates into CASSSLGGGISNEQFS.